This T cell receptor (beta chain) was sequenced in a study of blood T cell repertoires in COVID-19. Trimming took 10 bases from V and 6 from J; bases not matched to a gene: 6. Per germline, CDR1 PRHDT and CDR2 FYEKMQ (reference sequence). The CDR3 has 13 residues. TCRdb's copy holds only in-frame clones and misses some; the assay was immunoSEQ multiplex PCR. The repertoire consists of approximately 240,000 clones, with around 80% occurring once and the leading ten covering around 1.3%. The rearrangement links TRBV13 to TRBJ2-1, with TRBD1 matching over 10 bases. Sequenced material: peripheral blood. The TCR sequence derives from a woman aged 25 to 45 with COVID-19, enrolled during active disease. CDR3 in amino acids: CATDRGGFNEQFF. The DNA of the CDR3 is TGTGCCACGGACAGGGGGGGGTTCAATGAGCAGTTCTTC.